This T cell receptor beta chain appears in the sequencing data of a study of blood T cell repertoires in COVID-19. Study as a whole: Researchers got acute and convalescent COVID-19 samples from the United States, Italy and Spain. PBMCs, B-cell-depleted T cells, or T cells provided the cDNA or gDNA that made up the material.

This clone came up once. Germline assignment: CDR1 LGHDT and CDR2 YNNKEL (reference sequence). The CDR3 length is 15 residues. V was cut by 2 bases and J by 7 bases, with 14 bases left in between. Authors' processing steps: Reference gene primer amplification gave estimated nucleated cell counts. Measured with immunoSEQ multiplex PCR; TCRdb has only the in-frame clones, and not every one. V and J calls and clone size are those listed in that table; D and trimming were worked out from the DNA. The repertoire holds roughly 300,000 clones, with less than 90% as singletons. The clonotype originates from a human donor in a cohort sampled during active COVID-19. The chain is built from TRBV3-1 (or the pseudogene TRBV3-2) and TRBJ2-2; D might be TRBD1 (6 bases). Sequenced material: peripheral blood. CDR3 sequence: CASSQNTGYGGELFF. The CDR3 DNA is TGTGCCAGCAGCCAAAACACAGGGTATGGCGGGGAGCTGTTTTTT.